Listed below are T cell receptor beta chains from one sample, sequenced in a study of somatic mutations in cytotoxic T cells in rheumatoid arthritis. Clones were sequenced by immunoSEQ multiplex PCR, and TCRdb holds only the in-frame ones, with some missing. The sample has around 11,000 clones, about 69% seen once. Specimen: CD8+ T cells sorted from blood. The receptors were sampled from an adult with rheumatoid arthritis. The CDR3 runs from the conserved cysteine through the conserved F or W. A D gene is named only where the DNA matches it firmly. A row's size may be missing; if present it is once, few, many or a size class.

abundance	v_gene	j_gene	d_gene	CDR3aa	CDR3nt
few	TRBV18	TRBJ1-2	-	CASSPSYPRRDGGYTF	TGTGCCAGCTCACCGTCCTACCCCAGGAGGGACGGCGGCTACACCTTC
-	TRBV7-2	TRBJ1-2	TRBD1	CASSSHLLSGTDNYGYTF	TGTGCCAGCAGCTCACACCTACTTTCCGGGACAGATAACTATGGCTACACCTTC
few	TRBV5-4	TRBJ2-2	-	CASSFVSTGELFF	TGTGCCAGCAGCTTTGTCAGCACCGGGGAGCTGTTTTTT
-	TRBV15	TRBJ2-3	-	CATSRVGDAQYF	TGTGCCACCAGCAGAGTGGGAGATGCGCAGTATTTT
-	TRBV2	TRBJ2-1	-	CASSEENWLSSYNEQFF	TGTGCCAGCAGTGAAGAAAATTGGTTAAGCTCCTACAATGAGCAGTTCTTC
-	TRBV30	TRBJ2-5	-	CAWSVAQYQETQYF	TGTGCCTGGAGTGTGGCCCAGTACCAAGAGACCCAGTACTTC
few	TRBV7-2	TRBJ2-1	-	CASTPMDEQFF	TGTGCCAGCACCCCTATGGATGAGCAGTTCTTC
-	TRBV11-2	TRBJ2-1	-	CASSLGLSNYNEQFF	TGTGCCAGCAGCCTTGGACTAAGTAACTACAATGAGCAGTTCTTC
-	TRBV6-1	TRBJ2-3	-	CASSEAIRGGTGTDTQYF	TGTGCCAGCAGTGAAGCCATCCGAGGTGGAACAGGGACAGATACGCAGTATTTT
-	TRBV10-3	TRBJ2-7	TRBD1	CAIRGTEGYEQYF	TGTGCCATCAGGGGGACAGAGGGATACGAGCAGTACTTC
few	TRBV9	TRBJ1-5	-	CASSDDGLRSPQHF	TGTGCCAGCAGTGATGACGGGTTAAGGTCGCCCCAGCATTTT
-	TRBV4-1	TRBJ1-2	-	CASSQNLQIWYGYTF	TGCGCCAGCAGCCAAAACCTCCAGATTTGGTATGGCTACACCTTC